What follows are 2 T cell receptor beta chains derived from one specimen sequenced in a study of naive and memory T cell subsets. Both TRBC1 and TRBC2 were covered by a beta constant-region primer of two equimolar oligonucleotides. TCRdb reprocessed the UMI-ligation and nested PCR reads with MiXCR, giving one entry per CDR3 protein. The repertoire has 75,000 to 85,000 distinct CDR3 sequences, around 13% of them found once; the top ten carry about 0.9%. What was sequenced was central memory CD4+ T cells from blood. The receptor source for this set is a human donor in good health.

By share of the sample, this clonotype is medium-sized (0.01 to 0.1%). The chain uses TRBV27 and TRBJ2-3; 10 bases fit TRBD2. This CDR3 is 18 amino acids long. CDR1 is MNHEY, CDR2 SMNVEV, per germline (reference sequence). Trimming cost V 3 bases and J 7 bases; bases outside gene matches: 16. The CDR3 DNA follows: TGTGCCAGCAGTTTTTTGCTTTTGGCTAGCGGGAGTGTGAATACGCAGTATTTT. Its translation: CASSFLLLASGSVNTQYF.

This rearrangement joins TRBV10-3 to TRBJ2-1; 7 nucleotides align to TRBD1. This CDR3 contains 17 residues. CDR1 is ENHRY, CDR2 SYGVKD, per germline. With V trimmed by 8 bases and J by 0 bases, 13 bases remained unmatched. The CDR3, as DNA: TGTGCCATCGGCGCCTACAGGGGTTCAAGCTCCTACAATGAGCAGTTCTTC. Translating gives CAIGAYRGSSSYNEQFF.